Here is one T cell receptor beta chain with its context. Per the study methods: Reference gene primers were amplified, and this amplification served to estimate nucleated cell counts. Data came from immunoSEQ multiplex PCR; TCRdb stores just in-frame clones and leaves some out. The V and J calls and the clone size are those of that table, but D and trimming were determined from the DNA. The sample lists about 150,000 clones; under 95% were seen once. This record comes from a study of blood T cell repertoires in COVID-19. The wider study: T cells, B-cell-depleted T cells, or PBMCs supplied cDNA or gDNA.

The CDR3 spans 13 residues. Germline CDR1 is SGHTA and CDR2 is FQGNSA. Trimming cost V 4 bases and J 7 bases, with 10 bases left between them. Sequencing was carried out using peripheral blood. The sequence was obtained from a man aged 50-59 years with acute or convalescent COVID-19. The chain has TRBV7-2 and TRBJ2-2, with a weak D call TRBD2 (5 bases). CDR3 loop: CASSSMEVGELFF. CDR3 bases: TGTGCCAGCAGCTCTATGGAGGTCGGGGAGCTGTTTTTT.